The sequence of this TCR beta chain was determined in a study of T cells in Graves' hyperthyroidism and ophthalmopathy. Germline CDR1 is ENHRY and CDR2 is SYGVKD. There are 13 residues in the CDR3. V lost 4 bases to trimming and J lost 11 bases; unmatched junction nucleotides: 9. Amplification of TCR beta CDR3 regions used RNA as the template. HTBI primers drove first-round RT-PCR of the TCR CDR3. TCRdb passed the multiplex PCR reads through MiXCR, listing each CDR3 protein once. The sample holds approximately 630,000 distinct CDR3 sequences, 16% seen once. Many counts were recorded for this clonotype.

The source is a woman in her 30s with Graves' hyperthyroidism. Source material: blood. The chain employs TRBV10-3 and TRBJ1-1; 8 nucleotides align to TRBD1. The CDR3 DNA reads TGTGCCATCAGTGCAGACAGGGGACAACGCGCTTTCTTT. It translates to CAISADRGQRAFF.